The 28 T cell receptor beta chains in this list originate from one sample, sequenced in a study of cytomegalovirus exposure and HLA in healthy donors. A multiplex PCR was run with 60 Vbeta primers and 13 Jbeta primers. Produced via immunoSEQ multiplex PCR; TCRdb's table is partial and in-frame only. The sample contains tens of thousands of clones, more than 70% of which appear only once. Sequenced sample: PBMCs. The receptors derive from a man aged 50 or older in good health and CMV-seropositive.

About this clone itself: Since a far larger clone is one base different, this is likely a read error. At the DNA level, this CDR3 is encoded by other sequences in the same sample as well. The V and J genes are TRBV4-3 and TRBJ2-1; no reliable D call. Trimming removed 0 bases from V and 3 bases from J, with 15 bases in between. The CDR3 consists of 17 residues. Germline CDR1 LGHNA, CDR2 YSLEER. This CDR3 reads CASSQDIIVLIYNEQFF. DNA of the CDR3: TGCGCCAGCAGCCAAGATATAATCGTACTCATCTACAATGAGCAGTTCTTC.

The chain carries TRBV5-4 and TRBJ1-1; D is undetermined. Germline V gene sequence: CDR1 SGHNT, CDR2 YYREEE (reference sequence). This CDR3 region has 13 residues. V was pared by 0 bases and J by 5 bases, with 8 bases between. CDR3 sequence reads: CASSLVRETEAFF. In DNA form, the CDR3 reads TGTGCCAGCAGCTTGGTACGGGAAACTGAAGCTTTCTTT.

This clone appeared a single time. The gene calls are TRBV5-1 and TRBJ2-7, with 7 bases identical to TRBD1. Looked up from germline, CDR1 is SGHRS and CDR2 is YFSETQ. The CDR3 length is 15 residues. Germline trimming cut 4 bases from V and 3 bases from J; bases unmatched to any gene: 10. CDR3 DNA sequence: TGCGCCAGCAGCCCCACAGGGGTAGATGGCTACGAGCAGTACTTC. Protein: CASSPTGVDGYEQYF.

The rearrangement links TRBV19 to TRBJ2-1; 9 bases are a match to TRBD2. The CDR3 contains 13 residues. Germline V gene sequence: CDR1 LNHDA, CDR2 SQIVND (reference sequence). V gave up 5 bases and J gave up 7 bases; unmatched junction bases: 3. CDR3 in amino acids: CASSSTSGNEQFF. The CDR3 nucleotides read TGTGCCAGTAGTTCGACTAGCGGTAATGAGCAGTTCTTC.

This chain links TRBV2 with TRBJ1-1; 8 bases map to TRBD1. With 5 bases clipped from V and 4 bases from J, the junction kept 6 bases outside the gene matches. Per germline, CDR1 SNHLY and CDR2 FYNNEI. This CDR3 spans 14 amino acids. This CDR3 reads CASSLQGVGTEAFF. CDR3 sequence (DNA): TGTGCCAGCAGTCTACAGGGGGTTGGCACTGAAGCTTTCTTT. Looking up the rest from reference TRBV2 and TRBJ1-1 gives the full variable domain: EPEVTQTPSHQVTQMGQEVILRCVPISNHLYFYWYRQILGQKVEFLVSFYNNEISEKSEIFDDQFSVERPDGSNFTLKIRSTKLEDSAMYFCASSLQGVGTEAFFGQGTRLTVV.

J is TRBJ1-1 and V is TRBV19, with TRBD1 matching 10 bases. The V segment lost 6 bases and the J segment 11 bases; nucleotides outside the gene matches: 12. The CDR3 runs 14 residues. CDR1 and CDR2 (germline): LNHDA, SQIVND (reference sequence). The DNA for the CDR3 is TGTGCCAGTAGGGACGTTAGACAGGGGGCGGCGGCTTTCTTT. Its translation: CASRDVRQGAAAFF.

This rearrangement joins TRBV27 to TRBJ2-7; D perhaps matches TRBD1 (5 bases). The CDR3 runs to 15 residues. Germline values: CDR1 MNHEY, CDR2 SMNVEV (reference sequence). V was shortened by 5 bases and J by 5 bases, with 19 bases between the two germline ends. Here the CDR3 reads CASSIRTPVGHEQYF. The CDR3 DNA sequence: TGTGCCAGCAGTATCCGGACACCCGTGGGCCACGAGCAGTACTTC.

The chain joins TRBV6-5 to TRBJ1-2; D unresolved. V was pared by 5 bases and J by 8 bases, with 18 bases between. The CDR3 spans 14 residues. The germline gives CDR1 MNHEY, CDR2 SVGAGI. CDR3 nucleotides: TGTGCCAGCAGTGAAGAGAGGAGGCAATACGGCTACACCTTC. This encodes CASSEERRQYGYTF.

This rearrangement joins TRBV5-6 to TRBJ2-3, with 11 bases aligning to TRBD2. Germline loops: CDR1 SGHDT, CDR2 YYEEEE. Germline trimming cut 4 bases from V and 11 bases from J; bases unmatched to any gene: 12. The CDR3 runs to 15 residues. CDR3 DNA: TGTGCCAGCAGCCGTAGCGGGAGGGGTGGTTTGGGGCAGTATTTT. Protein: CASSRSGRGGLGQYF. Combining the CDR3 with reference TRBV5-6 and TRBJ2-3 gives the whole variable domain DAGVTQSPTHLIKTRGQQVTLRCSPKSGHDTVSWYQQALGQGPQFIFQYYEEEERQRGNFPDRFSGHQFPNYSSELNVNALLLGDSALYLCASSRSGRGGLGQYFGPGTRLTVL.

The V call is TRBV19, the J call TRBJ1-2; 11 positions match TRBD1. The junction had 5 bases not matched to a gene; V was cut back by 3 bases and J by 2 bases. The CDR3 has 16 residues. Germline CDR1 LNHDA, CDR2 SQIVND (reference sequence). The CDR3 sequence is CASSMGTGGRNYGYTF. The CDR3 coding sequence is TGTGCCAGTAGTATGGGGACAGGGGGTCGAAACTATGGCTACACCTTC.

This sequence joins TRBV6-6 and TRBJ2-3; D remains unclear. Trimming left V 0 bases short and J 11 bases short, with 12 bases between. Per the germline V gene, CDR1 is MNHNY and CDR2 is SVGAGI (reference sequence). CDR3 size: 13 residues. CDR3 loop: CASSYSPVGGQYF. The CDR3 bases are TGTGCCAGCAGTTACTCGCCCGTCGGTGGGCAGTATTTT.

The chain links TRBV2 to TRBJ2-1; D not resolved. The germline CDR1 and CDR2 sequences are SNHLY and FYNNEI. The CDR3 has 18 residues. Trimming left V 2 bases short and J 6 bases short, with 23 bases between. For the CDR3, the DNA is TGTGCCAGCAGTGAACCCCACTTCCCAGCGAGCCTAGTCAATGAGCAGTTCTTC. Translated, it gives CASSEPHFPASLVNEQFF.

The chain is built from TRBV2 and TRBJ1-5; no clear D. CDR3 length: 15 residues. V was clipped by 3 bases and J by 2 bases, with 11 bases between them. Germline loops: CDR1 SNHLY, CDR2 FYNNEI. The CDR3 region has the DNA TGTGCCAGCAGTGACAATCTGGGCCGCAATCAGCCCCAGCATTTT. Amino acids: CASSDNLGRNQPQHF. The complete variable domain, with remaining parts taken from reference TRBV2 and TRBJ1-5, reads EPEVTQTPSHQVTQMGQEVILRCVPISNHLYFYWYRQILGQKVEFLVSFYNNEISEKSEIFDDQFSVERPDGSNFTLKIRSTKLEDSAMYFCASSDNLGRNQPQHFGDGTRLSIL.

The chain couples TRBV18 to TRBJ2-5, with 11 bases fitting TRBD1. V shed 3 bases and J 4 bases; nucleotides not matched to a gene: 1. Germline-derived CDR1 and CDR2 are KGHSH and LQKENI. This CDR3 region has 14 residues. CDR3 region: CASSPGQGAETQYF. The CDR3 nucleotides are TGTGCCAGCTCACCCGGACAGGGGGCAGAGACCCAGTACTTC.

For this clone: Germline is not matched at one junction end, which may reflect a read error. This sequence joins TRBV30 and TRBJ1-5, with D possibly TRBD1 on 5 matching bases. Germline V lookup: CDR1 GTSNPN, CDR2 SVGIG (reference sequence). The CDR3 runs to 15 residues. CDR3 coding DNA: TGTGCCTGGAGTCAAACAGGATACCTAAATCAGCCCCAGAATTTT. It is translated as CAWSQTGYLNQPQNF. The whole variable domain, filled in from reference TRBV30 and TRBJ1-5, reads SQTIHQWPATLVQPVGSPLSLECTVEGTSNPNLYWYRQAAGRGLQLLFYSVGIGQISSEVPQNLSASRPQDRQFILSSKKLLLSDSGFYLCAWSQTGYLNQPQNFGDGTRLSIL.

The rearrangement joins TRBV5-8 to TRBJ2-3, with TRBD2 matching 10 bases. This CDR3 spans 15 amino acids. Germline CDR1 is SGHTS and CDR2 is YDEGEE. The ends lost 3 bases at V and 0 bases at J; junction bases unmatched: 1. CDR3 loop: CASSSSGRSTDTQYF. Here the CDR3 DNA reads TGTGCCAGCAGCTCTAGCGGGAGAAGCACAGATACGCAGTATTTT.

The rearrangement uses TRBV5-1 and TRBJ2-7; D is uncertain. Germline V gives CDR1 SGHRS, CDR2 YFSETQ. There are 15 residues in the CDR3. Between the trimmed V and J ends, which lost 0 bases and 2 bases, there was a span of 12 bases. The CDR3: CASSLDYAGPYEQYF. The CDR3 region has the DNA TGCGCCAGCAGCTTGGATTACGCAGGTCCCTACGAGCAGTACTTC.

The J gene is TRBJ2-2, the V gene TRBV7-3; 7 positions agree with TRBD1. The ends lost 5 bases at V and 6 bases at J; junction bases unmatched: 6. In germline, CDR1 is SGHTA, CDR2 FQGTGA. The CDR3 covers 14 residues. CDR3: CASSPGQVSGELFF. Here the CDR3 DNA reads TGTGCCAGCAGCCCTGGACAGGTGTCCGGGGAGCTGTTTTTT.

This clone has a handful of counts. The V and J genes are TRBV7-6 and TRBJ2-7; D is ambiguous. The germline V and J ends were trimmed by 5 bases and 4 bases, with 12 bases remaining between them. The CDR3 consists of 13 residues. CDR1 is SGHVS and CDR2 is FNYEAQ in the germline V gene. CDR3 coding DNA: TGTGCCAGCAGCCTAACCTTTGGTTACGAGCAGTACTTC. It specifies CASSLTFGYEQYF.

Details on this clone: One end of the junction varies from germline; a read error may be responsible. The chain carries TRBV30 and TRBJ1-5; the match to TRBD1 covers 10 bases. Germline V gene lookup returns CDR1 GTSNPN and CDR2 SVGIG (reference sequence). CDR3 length: 13 amino acids. The CDR3 region has the DNA TGTGCCTTGGACAGGGGGTCTAATCAGCCCCAGGATTTT. It translates to CALDRGSNQPQDF.

This sequence joins TRBV4-3 and TRBJ2-3; TRBD2 might be the D (6 bases). Germline loops: CDR1 LGHNA, CDR2 YSLEER. CDR3 size: 18 residues. Trimming left V 0 bases short and J 4 bases short, with 20 bases between. The CDR3 here is CASSQEGGTSWSADTQYF. As DNA, the CDR3 is TGCGCCAGCAGCCAAGAGGGTGGAACTAGCTGGAGTGCAGATACGCAGTATTTT.

The chain has TRBV6-5 and TRBJ2-5, with a possible D match to TRBD1 (6 bases). CDR1 and CDR2 from the germline V gene are MNHEY and SVGAGI. The CDR3 is made up of 13 amino acids. V lost 2 bases, J lost 7 bases, and 11 bases lay in between. For the CDR3, the DNA is TGTGCCAGCAGTTACGATGAGGGGGTGACCCAGTACTTC. Amino acid sequence: CASSYDEGVTQYF.

On this clone: A much more abundant neighbour one base away suggests this may be a read error. This chain uses TRBV6-1 with TRBJ1-6; 10 bases are shared with TRBD1. Germline V CDR1 and CDR2: MNHNS, SASEGT. With V trimmed by 4 bases and J by 14 bases, 14 bases remained unmatched. The CDR3 runs 16 residues. The DNA of the CDR3 is TGTGCCAGCAGTGCCAAGACAGGGGGCAGGCCAGGGGCCCTCCACTTT. Its protein is CASSAKTGGRPGALHF.

Here the CDR3 reads CASSGGLLNEQFF. CDR3 DNA: TGTGCCAGTAGCGGGGGACTTTTGAATGAGCAGTTCTTC. V and J are TRBV19 and TRBJ2-1, with D perhaps TRBD2 (6 bases). CDR3 length equals 13 residues. Looked up from germline, CDR1 is LNHDA and CDR2 is SQIVND (reference sequence). The ends were cut back, 6 bases at V and 7 bases at J, with 13 bases in the middle.

This clone was counted a few times. At one end the junction does not follow the germline gene, possibly because of a read error. Other DNA sequences from this sample encode an identical CDR3 as well. The chain carries TRBV4-3 and TRBJ2-7; possible D gene TRBD1, 5 bases. The CDR3 totals 16 residues. In germline, CDR1 is LGHNA, CDR2 YSLEER. The CDR3, as DNA: TGCGCAAGCAGCCAAGAAGCAGGACAAGGCTACTACGAGCAGTACTTC. This sequence encodes CASSQEAGQGYYEQYF.

This clone was counted a single time. The CDR3 protein is CASRPTWGQKPYEQYF. Here the CDR3 DNA reads TGTGCCAGTCGACCTACTTGGGGACAAAAACCCTACGAGCAGTACTTC. The rearrangement joins TRBV19 to TRBJ2-7; possible D gene TRBD1, 6 bases. This CDR3 spans 16 amino acids. Germline-derived CDR1 and CDR2 are LNHDA and SQIVND (reference sequence). With 8 bases removed from V and 2 bases from J, the gap between germline ends came to 22 bases.

This chain links TRBV5-6 with TRBJ1-2, with D unresolved. Germline V gene sequence: CDR1 SGHDT, CDR2 YYEEEE. Between the trimmed V and J ends, which lost 1 base and 4 bases, there was a span of 11 bases. This CDR3 comprises 14 residues. The CDR3 nucleotides are TGTGCCAGCAGCTTGACCGGGAACGTCTATGGCTACACCTTC. Translated: CASSLTGNVYGYTF. The variable domain in full, with the rest retrieved from reference TRBV5-6 and TRBJ1-2, is DAGVTQSPTHLIKTRGQQVTLRCSPKSGHDTVSWYQQALGQGPQFIFQYYEEEERQRGNFPDRFSGHQFPNYSSELNVNALLLGDSALYLCASSLTGNVYGYTFGSGTRLTVV.

This chain links TRBV7-9 with TRBJ2-7; D possibly corresponds to TRBD2 (5 bases). The CDR3 extends over 14 amino acids. V lost 1 base and J lost 5, with 12 bases in between. Per germline, CDR1 SEHNR and CDR2 FQNEAQ (reference sequence). In DNA, the CDR3 is TGTGCCAGCAGCTTAGAAGCTAGCTTCCACGAGCAGTACTTC. Its translation is CASSLEASFHEQYF.